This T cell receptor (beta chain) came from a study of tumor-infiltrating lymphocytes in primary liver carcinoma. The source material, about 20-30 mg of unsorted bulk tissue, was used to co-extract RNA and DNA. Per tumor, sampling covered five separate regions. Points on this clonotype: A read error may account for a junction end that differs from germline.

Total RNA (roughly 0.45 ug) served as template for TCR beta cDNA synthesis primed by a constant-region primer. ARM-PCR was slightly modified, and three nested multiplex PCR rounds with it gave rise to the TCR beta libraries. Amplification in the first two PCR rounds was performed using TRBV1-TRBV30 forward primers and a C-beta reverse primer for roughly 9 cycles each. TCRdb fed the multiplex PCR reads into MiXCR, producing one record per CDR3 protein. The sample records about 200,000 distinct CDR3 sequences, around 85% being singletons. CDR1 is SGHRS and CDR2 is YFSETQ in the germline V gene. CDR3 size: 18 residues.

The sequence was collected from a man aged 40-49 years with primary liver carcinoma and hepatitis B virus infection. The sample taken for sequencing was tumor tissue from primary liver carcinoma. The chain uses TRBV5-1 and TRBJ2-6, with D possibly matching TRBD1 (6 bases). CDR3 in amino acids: CVSSLGAGITSGANVLTF. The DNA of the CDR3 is TGCGTCAGCAGCTTGGGGGCCGGTATAACTTCTGGGGCCAACGTCCTGACTTTC.